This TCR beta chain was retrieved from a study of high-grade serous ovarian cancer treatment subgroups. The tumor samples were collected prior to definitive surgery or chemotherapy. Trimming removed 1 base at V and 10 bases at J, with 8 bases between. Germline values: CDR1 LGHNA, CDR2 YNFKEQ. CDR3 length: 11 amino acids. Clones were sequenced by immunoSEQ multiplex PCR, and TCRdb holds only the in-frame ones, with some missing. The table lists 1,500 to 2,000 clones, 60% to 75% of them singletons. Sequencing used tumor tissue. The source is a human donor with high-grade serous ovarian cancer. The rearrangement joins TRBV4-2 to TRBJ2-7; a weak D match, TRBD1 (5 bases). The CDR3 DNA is TGTGCCAGCAGCCAAGGACAGACTCAGTACTTC. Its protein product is CASSQGQTQYF.